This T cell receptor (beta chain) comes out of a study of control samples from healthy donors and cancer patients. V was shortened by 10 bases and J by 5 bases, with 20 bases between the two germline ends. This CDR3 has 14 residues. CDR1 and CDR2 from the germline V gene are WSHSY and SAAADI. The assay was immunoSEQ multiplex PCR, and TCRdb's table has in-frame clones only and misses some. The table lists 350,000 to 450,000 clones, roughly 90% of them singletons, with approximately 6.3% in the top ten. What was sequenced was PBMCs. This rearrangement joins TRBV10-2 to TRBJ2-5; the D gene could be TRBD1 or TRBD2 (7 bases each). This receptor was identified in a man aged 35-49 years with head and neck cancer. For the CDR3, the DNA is TGCGCCACCCGGCAGGGGGGGCAGGTGGAGACCCAGTACTTC. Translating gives CATRQGGQVETQYF.